This T cell receptor beta chain was observed in a study of cytomegalovirus exposure and HLA in healthy donors. Study in general: One earlier analysis, a look at about 179 million T cells, found some 120 million unique TCR beta sequences. Findings and caveats of the study: In a later analysis, TCR beta V- and J-gene trimming showed a link to a missense DCLRE1C variant. By a later analysis, the bulk of CMV-associated TCR beta chains appeared HLA-restricted.

The study ran its PCR with 60 Vbeta and 13 Jbeta primers. Method: immunoSEQ multiplex PCR; TCRdb's copy keeps in-frame clones and lacks some. The sample includes a few hundred thousand clones, approximately 80% of them seen just once. Germline-derived CDR1 and CDR2 are MNHNS and SASEGT. The ends were cut back, 7 bases at V and 2 bases at J, with 11 bases in the middle. The CDR3 totals 13 residues. On this clone: Its cognate antigen is unknown.

The source is a man in his thirties or forties in good health and CMV-seronegative. Material for sequencing was PBMCs. J is TRBJ2-5 and V is TRBV6-1, with D maybe TRBD2 (5 bases). In DNA, the CDR3 is TGTGCCAGCATGGAGAGCGGACAAGAGACCCAGTACTTC. It specifies CASMESGQETQYF.